Below, 16 T cell receptor beta chains from the same sample are listed, as sequenced in a study of molecular identifiers for immune sequencing clone quantification. TCRdb processed the PCR reads anew with MiXCR; each CDR3 protein has one entry. The repertoire holds about 640,000 distinct CDR3 sequences, about 20% seen once, with roughly 0.85% in the top ten. What was sequenced was naive CD8+ T cells from blood, with Jurkat cell RNA spiked in. The subset: FACS-sorted CD8+CD4-CCR7+CD45RA+ naive T cells. Source of these receptors: a human donor in good health. Some libraries in this study had Jurkat cell RNA spiked in.

This clonotype was picked up many times. This chain connects TRBV20-1 to TRBJ2-1, with TRBD1 identical over 11 bases. The germline gives CDR1 DFQATT, CDR2 SNEGSKA (reference sequence). The CDR3 has 15 amino acids. With V trimmed by 3 bases and J by 7 bases, 8 bases remained unmatched. CDR3 region: CSARPGDRGTNEQFF. CDR3 coding DNA: TGCAGTGCTAGGCCCGGGGACAGGGGGACGAATGAGCAGTTCTTC.

This chain joins TRBV4-2 and TRBJ2-3; D perhaps matches TRBD2 (6 bases). This CDR3 contains 16 residues. V lost 6 bases and J 3 bases, leaving 19 bases between the germline ends. Germline lookup yields CDR1 LGHNA and CDR2 YNFKEQ. The CDR3 DNA sequence: TGTGCCAGCAGGTTCAATCCGGGAGTGGGTACAGATACGCAGTATTTT. Amino acid sequence: CASRFNPGVGTDTQYF.

The genes are TRBV7-9 and TRBJ1-1; 7 nucleotides agree with TRBD1. Germline values: CDR1 SEHNR, CDR2 FQNEAQ (reference sequence). The CDR3 is made up of 15 amino acids. J lost 2 bases, V lost 5 bases, and 8 bases had no gene match. CDR3: CASSGWDRENTEAFF. The CDR3 DNA follows: TGTGCCAGCAGCGGATGGGACAGAGAAAACACTGAAGCTTTCTTT.

This clonotype showed up many times. The gene calls are TRBV4-3 and TRBJ2-7; 9 bases are shared with TRBD1. The CDR3 contains 16 residues. Germline lookup yields CDR1 LGHNA and CDR2 YSLEER. The junction had 7 bases not matched to a gene; V was cut back by 1 base and J by 3 bases. The CDR3 coding sequence is TGCGCCAGCAGCCAAGTTTCCGGGACAGGGCACTACGAGCAGTACTTC. This codes for CASSQVSGTGHYEQYF.

This clonotype has a count of ten or more. This chain connects TRBV27 to TRBJ2-7; D remains unclear. V was shortened by 2 bases and J by 4 bases, with 9 bases between the two germline ends. Germline V lookup: CDR1 MNHEY, CDR2 SMNVEV (reference sequence). There are 13 residues in the CDR3. The CDR3 DNA sequence: TGTGCCAGCAGTTTAAGCCCCTCGTACGAGCAGTACTTC. This codes for CASSLSPSYEQYF.

This clonotype was seen many times. The chain joins TRBV4-3 to TRBJ2-2; 9 bases fit TRBD2. Looked up from germline, CDR1 is LGHNA and CDR2 is YSLEER. The CDR3 totals 18 residues. Trimming at V came to 4 bases and at J to 1 base, leaving 10 bases not matched to a gene. The CDR3 DNA reads TGCGCCAGCAGCCGAATAGGCGGACTAGCGAGGAACACCGGGGAGCTGTTTTTT. The encoded protein is CASSRIGGLARNTGELFF.

This clonotype turned up a few times. It may be a read error: a sequence one base away is much more abundant. V and J are TRBV5-4 and TRBJ2-1; D is ambiguous. CDR3 length: 15 residues. V gave up 7 bases and J gave up 0 bases, with 14 bases separating them. CDR1 and CDR2 from the germline V gene are SGHNT and YYREEE (reference sequence). CDR3 in amino acids: CASGPDPSSYNEQFF. Here the CDR3 DNA reads TGTGCCAGCGGCCCGGACCCGAGCTCCTACAATGAGCAGTTCTTC.

This clonotype was recorded many times. The chain recombines TRBV5-6 with TRBJ1-5; a weak D match, TRBD1 (5 bases). V lost 1 base and J lost 1, with 6 bases in between. CDR3 size: 14 residues. Germline-derived CDR1 and CDR2 are SGHDT and YYEEEE. As DNA, the CDR3 is TGTGCCAGCAGCTTGAAGGGGAGCAATCAGCCCCAGCATTTT. This gives the protein CASSLKGSNQPQHF.

The table lists this clonotype with a few counts. The chain joins TRBV12-3 or TRBV12-4 to TRBJ1-1; D is possibly TRBD1 (6 bases). Between the trimmed V and J ends, which lost 4 bases and 5 bases, there was a span of 14 bases. The CDR3 covers 14 residues. The CDR3 coding sequence is TGTGCCAGCAGTTCGGCAGGGGCTGGAACTGAAGCTTTCTTT. Its translation: CASSSAGAGTEAFF.

This clonotype came up many times. The chain has TRBV25-1 and TRBJ1-6, with D hard to call. CDR1 and CDR2 (germline): MGHDK, SYGVNS. The CDR3 runs 13 residues. V dropped 3 bases and J dropped 17 bases, with 17 bases sitting between them. The CDR3 nucleotides read TGTGCCAGCAGTGACGTAGTTTCCAATGAGATCCACTTT. Translating gives CASSDVVSNEIHF.

This clonotype was seen ten or more times. The J gene is TRBJ1-6, the V gene TRBV7-9; D is undetermined. V was cut by 3 bases and J by 2 bases, with 5 bases left in between. The CDR3 sequence is 14 residues long. The germline CDR1 and CDR2 sequences are SEHNR and FQNEAQ (reference sequence). CDR3 region: CASSLPAYNSPLHF. The CDR3 DNA is TGTGCCAGCAGCTTGCCGGCCTATAATTCACCCCTCCACTTT.

This clonotype has only a few counts. J is TRBJ2-1 and V is TRBV7-9; 8 bases fit TRBD2. The CDR3 sequence is 16 residues long. After removal of 5 bases from V and 6 bases from J, the junction contained 12 bases not matched to a gene. In germline, CDR1 is SEHNR, CDR2 FQNEAQ (reference sequence). The CDR3: CASSITPGLGVNEQFF. The CDR3 region has the DNA TGTGCCAGCAGCATAACCCCGGGACTAGGTGTCAATGAGCAGTTCTTC.

This clonotype was found many times. This CDR3 is CASSAEAGIQGQPQHF. Written as DNA, the CDR3 is TGTGCCAGCAGTGCCGAGGCAGGGATCCAGGGTCAGCCCCAGCATTTT. This chain connects TRBV6-1 to TRBJ1-5, with D maybe TRBD1 (5 bases). This CDR3 has 16 residues. Trimming took off 4 bases at V and 6 bases at J, with 19 bases between the two ends. Germline-derived CDR1 and CDR2 are MNHNS and SASEGT.

This sequence joins TRBV10-3 and TRBJ2-4, with 14 bases matching TRBD2. This CDR3 region has 19 residues. The germline V gene has CDR1 ENHRY and CDR2 SYGVKD. With V trimmed by 0 bases and J by 6 bases, 10 bases remained unmatched. This chain's CDR3 is CAISESETGTSGSGNIQYF. The DNA of the CDR3 is TGTGCCATCAGTGAGTCTGAGACCGGGACTAGCGGGAGTGGAAACATTCAGTACTTC.

This clonotype appeared many times. V gene TRBV20-1 combines with J gene TRBJ2-5, with TRBD1 identical over 8 bases. CDR1 and CDR2 from the germline V gene are DFQATT and SNEGSKA (reference sequence). V lost 0 bases and J lost 2; bases outside the gene matches: 8. The CDR3 is 16 residues long. The CDR3 sequence is CSARDGQGWGQETQYF. DNA of the CDR3: TGCAGTGCTAGAGATGGACAGGGTTGGGGACAAGAGACCCAGTACTTC.

Comment on this clonotype: One base away lies a much larger clone, so this may be a sequencing read error. The chain has TRBV5-5 and TRBJ2-7; D is ambiguous. This CDR3 is 15 amino acids long. Germline loops: CDR1 SGHKS, CDR2 YYEKEE (reference sequence). V was trimmed by 3 bases and J by 2 bases, leaving 15 bases between them. The CDR3 loop is CASSSFTGIAYEQYF. CDR3 coding DNA: TGTGCCAGCAGCTCGTTTACCGGCATTGCCTACGAGCAGTACTTC.